A single T cell receptor (beta chain) is shown here with its context. Profiling relied on immunoSEQ multiplex PCR, and the TCRdb table lists in-frame clones only, not all of them. Among 230,000 or so clones listed, roughly 89% were seen once. The sample is drawn from a study of blood T cell repertoires in COVID-19. Looking at the study overall: Acute and convalescent COVID-19 specimens originated in the United States, Italy and Spain.

This CDR3 is 12 amino acids long. The germline gives CDR1 MDHEN, CDR2 SYDVKM. V lost 5 bases and J lost 7, with 11 bases in between. The sample comprised peripheral blood. The TCR comes from a woman aged 35 to 49 who had recovered from COVID-19. The rearrangement joins TRBV28 to TRBJ1-2, with a possible D match to TRBD1 (6 bases). This CDR3 is CASSRTDFGYTF. CDR3 in DNA: TGTGCCAGCAGTAGGACAGATTTTGGCTACACCTTC.